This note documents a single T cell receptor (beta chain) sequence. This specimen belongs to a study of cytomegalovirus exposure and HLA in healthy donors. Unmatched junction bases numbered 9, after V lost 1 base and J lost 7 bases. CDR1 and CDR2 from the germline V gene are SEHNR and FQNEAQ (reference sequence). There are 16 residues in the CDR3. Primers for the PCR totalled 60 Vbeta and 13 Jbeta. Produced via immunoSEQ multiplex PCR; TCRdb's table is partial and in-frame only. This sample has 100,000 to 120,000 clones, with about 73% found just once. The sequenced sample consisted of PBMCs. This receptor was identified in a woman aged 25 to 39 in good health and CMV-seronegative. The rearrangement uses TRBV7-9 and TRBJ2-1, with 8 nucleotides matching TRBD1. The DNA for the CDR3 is TGTGCCAGCAGCTTAGTACCCGGGACAGGCTCGAATGAGCAGTTCTTC. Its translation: CASSLVPGTGSNEQFF.